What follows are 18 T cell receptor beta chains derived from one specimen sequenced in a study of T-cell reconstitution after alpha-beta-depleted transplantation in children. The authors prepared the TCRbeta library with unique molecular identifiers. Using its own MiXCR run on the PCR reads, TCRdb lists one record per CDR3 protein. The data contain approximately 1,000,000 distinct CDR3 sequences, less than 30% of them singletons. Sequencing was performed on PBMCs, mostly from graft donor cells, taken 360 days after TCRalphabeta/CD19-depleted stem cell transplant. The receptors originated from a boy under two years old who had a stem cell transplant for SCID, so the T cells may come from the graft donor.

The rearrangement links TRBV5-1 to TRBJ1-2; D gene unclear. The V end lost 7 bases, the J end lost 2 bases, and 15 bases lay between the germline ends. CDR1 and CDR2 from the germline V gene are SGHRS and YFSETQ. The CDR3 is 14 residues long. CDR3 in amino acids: CASGGGGRNYGYTF. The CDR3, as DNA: TGCGCCAGCGGAGGAGGAGGGCGAAACTATGGCTACACCTTC.

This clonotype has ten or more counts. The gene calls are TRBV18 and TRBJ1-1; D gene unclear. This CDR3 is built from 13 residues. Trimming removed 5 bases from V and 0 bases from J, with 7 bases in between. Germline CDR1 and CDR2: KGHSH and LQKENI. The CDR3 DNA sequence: TGTGCCAGCTCAAGGACGGTGAACACTGAAGCTTTCTTT. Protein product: CASSRTVNTEAFF.

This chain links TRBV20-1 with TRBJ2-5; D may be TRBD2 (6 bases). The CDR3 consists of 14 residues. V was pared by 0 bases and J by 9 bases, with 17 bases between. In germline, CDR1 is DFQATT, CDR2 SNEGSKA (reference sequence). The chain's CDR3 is CSARDPGTGGAQYF. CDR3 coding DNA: TGCAGTGCTAGAGATCCGGGCACTGGAGGGGCCCAGTACTTC.

As DNA, the CDR3 is TGCAGTGCTAGAGATACGGCCGGAAGCTCCTACGAGCAGTACTTC. Protein sequence: CSARDTAGSSYEQYF. V and J are TRBV20-1 and TRBJ2-7, with D uncertain. The CDR3 is 15 residues long. Trimming stripped 0 bases from V and 0 bases from J, with 12 bases between. The germline V gene has CDR1 DFQATT and CDR2 SNEGSKA (reference sequence).

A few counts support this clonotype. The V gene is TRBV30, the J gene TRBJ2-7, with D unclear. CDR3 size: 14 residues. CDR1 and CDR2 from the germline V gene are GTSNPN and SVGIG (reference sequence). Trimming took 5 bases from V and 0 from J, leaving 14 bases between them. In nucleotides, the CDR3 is TGTGCCTGGGAGCCCCCAGGCCTCTCCTACGAGCAGTACTTC. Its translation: CAWEPPGLSYEQYF.

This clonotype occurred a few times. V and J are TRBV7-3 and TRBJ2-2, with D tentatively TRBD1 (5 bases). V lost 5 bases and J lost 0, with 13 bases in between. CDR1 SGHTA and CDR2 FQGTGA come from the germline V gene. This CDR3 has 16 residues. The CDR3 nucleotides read TGTGCCAGCAGCGCCGACAGAGTCGCGAACACCGGGGAGCTGTTTTTT. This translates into CASSADRVANTGELFF.

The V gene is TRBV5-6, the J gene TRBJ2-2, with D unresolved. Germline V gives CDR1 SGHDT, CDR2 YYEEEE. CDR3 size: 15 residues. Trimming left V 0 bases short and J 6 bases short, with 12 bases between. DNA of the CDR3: TGTGCCAGCAGCTTGGGAGGTCTCCACCCCGGGGAGCTGTTTTTT. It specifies CASSLGGLHPGELFF.

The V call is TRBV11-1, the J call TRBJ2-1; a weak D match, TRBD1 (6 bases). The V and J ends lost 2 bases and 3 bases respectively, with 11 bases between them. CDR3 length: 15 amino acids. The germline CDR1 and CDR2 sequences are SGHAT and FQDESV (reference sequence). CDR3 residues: CASSLMRGFYNEQFF. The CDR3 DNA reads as TGTGCCAGCAGCTTAATGAGGGGGTTCTACAATGAGCAGTTCTTC.

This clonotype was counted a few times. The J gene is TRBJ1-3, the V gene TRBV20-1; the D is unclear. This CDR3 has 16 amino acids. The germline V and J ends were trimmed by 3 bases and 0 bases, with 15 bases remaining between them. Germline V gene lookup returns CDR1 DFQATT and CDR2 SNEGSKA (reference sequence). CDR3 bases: TGCAGTGCTAGCGACTCAATAGAACCCTCTGGAAACACCATATATTTT. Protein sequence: CSASDSIEPSGNTIYF.

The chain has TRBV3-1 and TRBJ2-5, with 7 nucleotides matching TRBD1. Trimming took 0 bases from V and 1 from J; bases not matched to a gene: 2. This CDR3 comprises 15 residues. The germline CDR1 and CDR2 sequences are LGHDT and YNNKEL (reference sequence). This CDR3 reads CASSQDDRAQETQYF. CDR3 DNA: TGTGCCAGCAGCCAAGATGACAGGGCCCAAGAGACCCAGTACTTC.

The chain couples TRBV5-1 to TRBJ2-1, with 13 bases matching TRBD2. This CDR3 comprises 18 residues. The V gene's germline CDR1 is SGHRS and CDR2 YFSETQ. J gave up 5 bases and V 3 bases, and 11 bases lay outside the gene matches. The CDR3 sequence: CASSWMTTGLAGHNEQFF. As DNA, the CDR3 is TGCGCCAGCAGCTGGATGACCACGGGACTAGCGGGGCACAATGAGCAGTTCTTC. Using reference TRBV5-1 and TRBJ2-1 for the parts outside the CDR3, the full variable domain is KAGVTQTPRYLIKTRGQQVTLSCSPISGHRSVSWYQQTPGQGLQFLFEYFSETQRNKGNFPGRFSGRQFSNSRSEMNVSTLELGDSALYLCASSWMTTGLAGHNEQFFGPGTRLTVL.

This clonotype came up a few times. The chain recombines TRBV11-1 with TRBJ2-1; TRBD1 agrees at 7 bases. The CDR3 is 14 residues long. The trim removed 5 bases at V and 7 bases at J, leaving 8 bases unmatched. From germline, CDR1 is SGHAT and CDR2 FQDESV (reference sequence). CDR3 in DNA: TGTGCCAGCAGCCCAGACAGGGTGCCGAATGAGCAGTTCTTC. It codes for CASSPDRVPNEQFF.

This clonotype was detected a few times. The CDR3 reads CASSPHLSGEQYF. CDR3 bases: TGTGCCAGCAGCCCCCACCTAAGTGGCGAGCAGTACTTC. The V gene is TRBV14, the J gene TRBJ2-7; D unclear. Germline CDR1 SGHDN, CDR2 FVKESK. The length of the CDR3 is 13 residues. With 4 bases removed from V and 6 bases from J, the gap between germline ends came to 13 bases.

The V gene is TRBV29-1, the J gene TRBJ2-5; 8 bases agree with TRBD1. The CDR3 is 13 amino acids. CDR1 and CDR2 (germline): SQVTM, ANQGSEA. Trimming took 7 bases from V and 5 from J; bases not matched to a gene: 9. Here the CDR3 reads CSAVQGARETQYF. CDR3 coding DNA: TGCAGCGCCGTGCAGGGGGCTAGGGAGACCCAGTACTTC.

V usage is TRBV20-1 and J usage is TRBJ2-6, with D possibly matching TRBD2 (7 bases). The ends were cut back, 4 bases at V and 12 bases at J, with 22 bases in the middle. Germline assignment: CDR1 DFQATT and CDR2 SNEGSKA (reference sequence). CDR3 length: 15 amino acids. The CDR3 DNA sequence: TGCAGTGCTACTCAGAGGTGGGGGGGGCCCCCCGTCCTGACTTTC. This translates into CSATQRWGGPPVLTF.

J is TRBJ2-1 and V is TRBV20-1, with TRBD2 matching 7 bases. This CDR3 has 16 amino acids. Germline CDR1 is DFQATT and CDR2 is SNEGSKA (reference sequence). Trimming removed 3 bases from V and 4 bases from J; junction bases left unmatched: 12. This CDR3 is CSARALRLAPYNEQFF. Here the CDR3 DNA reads TGCAGTGCTAGGGCCCTACGACTAGCTCCATACAATGAGCAGTTCTTC.

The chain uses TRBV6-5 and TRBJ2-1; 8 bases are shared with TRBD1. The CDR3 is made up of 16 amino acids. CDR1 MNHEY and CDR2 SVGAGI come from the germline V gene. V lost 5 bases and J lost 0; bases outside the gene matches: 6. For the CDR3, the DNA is TGTGCCAGCAGTCTACAGGGGGGTAGCTCCTACAATGAGCAGTTCTTC. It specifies CASSLQGGSSYNEQFF.

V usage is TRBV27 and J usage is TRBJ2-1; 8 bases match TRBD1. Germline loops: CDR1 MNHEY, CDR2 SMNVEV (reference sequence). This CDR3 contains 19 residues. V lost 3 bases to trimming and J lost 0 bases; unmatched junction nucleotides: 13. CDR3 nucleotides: TGTGCCAGCAGTTTCCGAGACAGGGGTCCCCCGAGCTCCTACAATGAGCAGTTCTTC. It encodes CASSFRDRGPPSSYNEQFF.